This T cell receptor beta chain was sequenced during a study of cytomegalovirus exposure and HLA in healthy donors. Germline trimming cut 3 bases from V and 2 bases from J; bases unmatched to any gene: 3. The CDR3 is 15 amino acids. CDR1 and CDR2 from the germline V gene are MRHNA and SNTAGT. The PCR used 60 Vbeta and 13 Jbeta primers. Using immunoSEQ multiplex PCR, the repertoire was profiled, and TCRdb retains in-frame clones only, with some absent. The table shows more than 150,000 clones, with 84% occurring only once. This receptor was obtained from a woman in her forties or fifties in good health and CMV-seropositive. The chain joins TRBV6-4 to TRBJ2-2; 7 positions agree with TRBD1. The material sequenced was PBMCs. The DNA of the CDR3 is TGTGCCAGCAGTGAGGGACAGATTAACACCGGGGAGCTGTTTTTT. This gives the protein CASSEGQINTGELFF.